The 24 T cell receptor beta chains below all came from one sample that was sequenced in a study of OX40 agonist ivuxolimab in advanced cancers. Library method: the immunoSEQ multiplex PCR assay. Not all clones reach the TCRdb copy of this immuneACCESS table, which keeps in-frame sequences only. Checked studies attribute under half of the gap to unresolved V genes and leave the rest unexplained. This sample is represented by about 79,000 clones; around 92% of them were singletons. The leading ten clones occupy approximately 6.5% of the sample. The source material was CD4+ or CD8+ T cells sorted from blood, sampled in a trial of the OX40 agonist ivuxolimab. These receptors were obtained from an adult with an advanced solid tumor such as melanoma, head and neck, liver or kidney cancer.

This rearrangement joins TRBV9 to TRBJ2-3; D not certain. V was shortened by 0 bases and J by 0 bases, with 11 bases between the two germline ends. The CDR3 runs to 16 residues. Germline loops: CDR1 SGDLS, CDR2 YYNGEE. Here the CDR3 reads CASSVDPSHSTDTQYF. The CDR3 nucleotides read TGTGCCAGCAGCGTAGACCCCAGCCATAGCACAGATACGCAGTATTTT. Supplemented by reference TRBV9 and TRBJ2-3, the full variable domain reads DSGVTQTPKHLITATGQRVTLRCSPRSGDLSVYWYQQSLDQGLQFLIQYYNGEERAKGNILERFSAQQFPDLHSELNLSSLELGDSALYFCASSVDPSHSTDTQYFGPGTRLTVL.

This clone was found once. The chain recombines TRBV19 with TRBJ1-5; a weak D match, TRBD1 (6 bases). The V gene's germline CDR1 is LNHDA and CDR2 SQIVND (reference sequence). The CDR3 totals 15 residues. Trimming took 1 base from V and 1 from J, leaving 8 bases between them. CDR3 DNA sequence: TGTGCCAGTAGTATAGGGGGGGCGAGCAATCAGCCCCAGCATTTT. As protein: CASSIGGASNQPQHF.

This clone was detected once. This chain connects TRBV5-1 to TRBJ2-1; 12 positions match TRBD2. With 4 bases clipped from V and 15 bases from J, the junction kept 11 bases outside the gene matches. This CDR3 is 14 amino acids long. Per the germline V gene, CDR1 is SGHRS and CDR2 is YFSETQ. This CDR3 is CASSPRTSGNERFF. In nucleotides, the CDR3 is TGCGCCAGCAGCCCTAGGACTAGCGGGAACGAACGGTTCTTC.

The chain is built from TRBV7-9 and TRBJ1-4; 11 bases fit TRBD1. The CDR3 spans 15 residues. The trim removed 5 bases at V and 7 bases at J, leaving 6 bases unmatched. Germline CDR1 and CDR2: SEHNR and FQNEAQ (reference sequence). The CDR3 loop is CASSKGQGAGEKLFF. The CDR3 DNA sequence: TGTGCCAGCAGCAAAGGACAGGGGGCCGGTGAAAAACTGTTTTTT.

This chain connects TRBV29-1 to TRBJ1-5; possibly TRBD1 for D (5 bases). Germline loops: CDR1 SQVTM, CDR2 ANQGSEA. The length of the CDR3 is 12 residues. V was clipped by 4 bases and J by 4 bases, with 8 bases between them. The CDR3 protein is CSVGGENQPQHF. CDR3 nucleotide sequence: TGCAGCGTTGGGGGGGAGAATCAGCCCCAGCATTTT.

J is TRBJ2-7 and V is TRBV13; 10 bases are shared with TRBD2. V shed 7 bases, J shed 3 bases, and the junction held 15 bases outside the gene matches. The germline CDR1 and CDR2 sequences are PRHDT and FYEKMQ (reference sequence). This CDR3 spans 17 amino acids. CDR3 residues: CASKLNPSSGSVYEQYF. CDR3 DNA: TGTGCCAGCAAGCTTAATCCTTCTAGCGGGAGCGTCTACGAGCAGTACTTC. Filled out from reference TRBV13 and TRBJ2-7, the complete variable domain reads AAGVIQSPRHLIKEKRETATLKCYPIPRHDTVYWYQQGPGQDPQFLISFYEKMQSDKGSIPDRFSAQQFSDYHSELNMSSLELGDSALYFCASKLNPSSGSVYEQYFGPGTRLTVT.

The rearrangement uses TRBV2 and TRBJ1-2; D remains unclear. The germline V gene encodes CDR1 SNHLY and CDR2 FYNNEI. The ends were cut back, 3 bases at V and 3 bases at J, with 8 bases in the middle. CDR3 length equals 13 residues. CDR3 loop: CASSDGQYYGYTF. The CDR3 bases are TGTGCCAGCAGTGATGGTCAGTACTATGGCTACACCTTC.

The chain employs TRBV14 and TRBJ2-2, with D perhaps TRBD2 (6 bases). With 4 bases removed from V and 2 bases from J, the gap between germline ends came to 23 bases. From germline, CDR1 is SGHDN and CDR2 FVKESK. The CDR3 extends over 19 amino acids. The CDR3 loop is CASSPVGREPFINTGELFF. The DNA for the CDR3 is TGTGCCAGCAGCCCCGTAGGACGGGAGCCTTTTATTAACACCGGGGAGCTGTTTTTT.

This rearrangement joins TRBV6-1 to TRBJ2-2; 7 nucleotides line up with TRBD1. Trimming removed 5 bases from V and 6 bases from J; junction bases left unmatched: 6. The CDR3 has 14 residues. The germline CDR1 and CDR2 sequences are MNHNS and SASEGT. CDR3 sequence (DNA): TGTGCCAGCAGTCCCAAGACAGGGCCCGGGGAGCTGTTTTTT. It is translated as CASSPKTGPGELFF.

The sample holds one count of this clone. The V call is TRBV14, the J call TRBJ2-5; perhaps TRBD1 as D (6 bases). The CDR3 is 17 amino acids. Germline CDR1 reads SGHDN; CDR2 reads FVKESK. Trimming shortened V by 4 bases and J by 2 bases, and 20 bases separated the two germline ends. CDR3 coding DNA: TGTGCCAGCAGCCCGCCACAACAGGGATGGGGGCAAGAGACCCAGTACTTC. It translates to CASSPPQQGWGQETQYF. The entire variable domain, with the rest obtained from reference TRBV14 and TRBJ2-5, is as follows: EAGVTQFPSHSVIEKGQTVTLRCDPISGHDNLYWYRRVMGKEIKFLLHFVKESKQDESGMPNNRFLAERTGGTYSTLKVQPAELEDSGVYFCASSPPQQGWGQETQYFGPGTRLLVL.

The chain uses TRBV28 and TRBJ1-5; D remains ambiguous. The V end lost 6 bases, the J end lost 4 bases, and 7 bases lay between the germline ends. This CDR3 spans 12 amino acids. Germline V lookup: CDR1 MDHEN, CDR2 SYDVKM. The CDR3 protein is CASRLGNQPQHF. Here the CDR3 DNA reads TGTGCCAGCAGACTAGGAAATCAGCCCCAGCATTTT.

The chain combines TRBV30 with TRBJ1-5; D is unclear. Germline V CDR1 and CDR2: GTSNPN, SVGIG (reference sequence). V was pared by 0 bases and J by 3 bases, with 6 bases between. The CDR3 totals 13 residues. DNA for the CDR3: TGTGCCTGGAGTGTCGGCACCAATCAGCCCCAGCATTTT. Amino acid sequence: CAWSVGTNQPQHF.

The chain combines TRBV18 with TRBJ2-2, with TRBD1 matching 9 bases. After removal of 0 bases from V and 3 bases from J, the junction contained 2 bases not matched to a gene. From germline, CDR1 is KGHSH and CDR2 LQKENI. The CDR3 is made up of 16 amino acids. The DNA of the CDR3 is TGTGCCAGCTCACCACCGGGACAGGGCCACACCGGGGAGCTGTTTTTT. This sequence encodes CASSPPGQGHTGELFF.

The CDR3 DNA reads as TGTGCCAGCAGCCCCACTAGCGGGAGGCCACAAGAGACCCAGTACTTC. Its translation is CASSPTSGRPQETQYF. The rearrangement links TRBV5-6 to TRBJ2-5; 12 bases agree with TRBD2. J lost 2 bases, V lost 4 bases, and 6 bases had no gene match. The length of the CDR3 is 16 residues. Germline values: CDR1 SGHDT, CDR2 YYEEEE.

This chain connects TRBV5-1 to TRBJ2-5, with TRBD1 matching over 9 bases. V was pared by 1 base and J by 0 bases, with 4 bases of the junction left unmatched. This CDR3 spans 16 amino acids. The germline V gene has CDR1 SGHRS and CDR2 YFSETQ. The CDR3 nucleotides read TGCGCCAGCAGCTTGTCCGGGACAGGGTACCAAGAGACCCAGTACTTC. This translates into CASSLSGTGYQETQYF.

This chain connects TRBV7-8 to TRBJ2-3; TRBD2 is a possible D gene (5 bases). Germline V lookup: CDR1 SGHVS, CDR2 FQNEAQ. This CDR3 is built from 13 residues. V shed 3 bases and J shed 4 bases, with 8 bases lying between them. The CDR3 protein is CASSFSGADTQYF. The CDR3 region has the DNA TGTGCCAGCAGCTTTTCCGGGGCAGATACGCAGTATTTT. The variable domain in full, with the rest retrieved from reference TRBV7-8 and TRBJ2-3, is GAGVSQSPRYKVAKRGQDVALRCDPISGHVSLFWYQQALGQGPEFLTYFQNEAQLDKSGLPSDRFFAERPEGSVSTLKIQRTQQEDSAVYLCASSFSGADTQYFGPGTRLTVL.

This chain links TRBV27 with TRBJ2-5, with D perhaps being TRBD1 or TRBD2 (5 bases each). The CDR3 is made up of 14 amino acids. CDR1 and CDR2 from the germline V gene are MNHEY and SMNVEV (reference sequence). Trimming removed 5 bases at V and 0 bases at J, with 10 bases between. CDR3 sequence reads: CASSPGTHQETQYF. In DNA, the CDR3 is TGTGCCAGCAGTCCCGGGACCCACCAAGAGACCCAGTACTTC.

The chain uses TRBV19 and TRBJ2-7, with 9 bases matching TRBD1. CDR3 length: 15 amino acids. Germline-derived CDR1 and CDR2 are LNHDA and SQIVND (reference sequence). Losses at the gene ends were 5 bases for V and 4 bases for J; bases not matched to a gene: 9. In nucleotides, the CDR3 is TGTGCCAGTAGTCGCGCGGGACAGGGCTTTTACGAGCAGTACTTC. This codes for CASSRAGQGFYEQYF.

The gene calls are TRBV27 and TRBJ1-3; TRBD1 matches at 9 bases. This CDR3 spans 16 amino acids. Germline assignment: CDR1 MNHEY and CDR2 SMNVEV (reference sequence). J lost 3 bases, V lost 5 bases, and 8 bases had no gene match. The CDR3 region is CASSLSGQGIGNTIYF. CDR3 DNA sequence: TGTGCCAGCAGTCTCTCGGGACAGGGAATTGGAAACACCATATATTTT.

The chain links TRBV19 to TRBJ2-3; D could derive from TRBD1 or TRBD2 (5 bases each). This CDR3 spans 15 amino acids. Germline loops: CDR1 LNHDA, CDR2 SQIVND (reference sequence). V lost 5 bases, J lost 4 bases, and 16 bases lay in between. The CDR3 nucleotides read TGTGCCAGTAGTGTGGGGGAAAGGTGGGCAGATACGCAGTATTTT. This translates into CASSVGERWADTQYF.

The chain joins TRBV11-3 to TRBJ2-2; D may match TRBD1 or TRBD2 (5 bases each). Trimming stripped 5 bases from V and 1 base from J, with 14 bases between. Germline CDR1 reads SGHNT; CDR2 reads YENEEA. The CDR3 runs to 16 residues. The CDR3 is CASSPLYGGNTGELFF. The CDR3 bases are TGTGCCAGCAGCCCCCTATATGGGGGGAACACCGGGGAGCTGTTTTTT.

As to this clone: One end of the junction is discordant with germline, which a read error may explain. This rearrangement joins TRBV30 to TRBJ2-1; 8 bases line up with TRBD1. The CDR3 runs to 12 residues. Looked up from germline, CDR1 is GTSNPN and CDR2 is SVGIG (reference sequence). CDR3 in DNA: TGTGCCTGGAGCCCACCGGGCAGGGGGCGAATCTTC. Protein: CAWSPPGRGRIF.

This chain connects TRBV7-3 to TRBJ2-3; possibly TRBD2 for D (6 bases). The V end was cut by 1 base, the J end by 1 base, with 9 bases between. The CDR3 spans 15 residues. Germline CDR1 is SGHTA and CDR2 is FQGTGA. The DNA for the CDR3 is TGTGCCAGCAGCTTAAGACTAGGGGGCACAGATACGCAGTATTTT. Translating gives CASSLRLGGTDTQYF. Variable domain in full (rest from reference TRBV7-3 and TRBJ2-3): GAGVSQTPSNKVTEKGKYVELRCDPISGHTALYWYRQSLGQGPEFLIYFQGTGAADDSGLPNDRFFAVRPEGSVSTLKIQRTERGDSAVYLCASSLRLGGTDTQYFGPGTRLTVL.

V is TRBV5-6 and J is TRBJ2-5; 7 bases agree with TRBD1. The junction had 1 base not matched to a gene; V was cut back by 1 base and J by 4 bases. Germline values: CDR1 SGHDT, CDR2 YYEEEE. The CDR3 sequence is 13 residues long. The CDR3 sequence: CASSLRQGETQYF. In DNA, the CDR3 is TGTGCCAGCAGCTTGAGACAGGGAGAGACCCAGTACTTC.